This TCR beta chain came from a study of T cells after yellow fever vaccination. TCRdb re-called the 5' RACE reads with MiXCR, one entry per CDR3 protein. Of approximately 510,000 distinct CDR3 sequences in the sample, about a fifth were seen once. The junction had 13 bases not matched to a gene; V was cut back by 5 bases and J by 0 bases. This CDR3 region has 18 residues. This clonotype has just a few counts. What it binds is not known. Study results and caveats: Reappearing after the booster were most of the clones from primary vaccination (less than 98% CD4, 75% to 90% CD8). A faster peak, day 5 versus 15, was reached by the weaker secondary response.

The sequence came from a young man who received the YFV17D yellow fever vaccine. Sequencing used PBMCs, obtained about 20 days after the first yellow fever vaccination. The V call is TRBV12-3 or TRBV12-4, the J call TRBJ1-5; TRBD1 aligns across 7 bases. The CDR3 spells CASSIRDSENYSNQPQHF. In DNA, the CDR3 is TGTGCCAGCAGTATCCGGGACAGCGAAAATTATAGCAATCAGCCCCAGCATTTT.